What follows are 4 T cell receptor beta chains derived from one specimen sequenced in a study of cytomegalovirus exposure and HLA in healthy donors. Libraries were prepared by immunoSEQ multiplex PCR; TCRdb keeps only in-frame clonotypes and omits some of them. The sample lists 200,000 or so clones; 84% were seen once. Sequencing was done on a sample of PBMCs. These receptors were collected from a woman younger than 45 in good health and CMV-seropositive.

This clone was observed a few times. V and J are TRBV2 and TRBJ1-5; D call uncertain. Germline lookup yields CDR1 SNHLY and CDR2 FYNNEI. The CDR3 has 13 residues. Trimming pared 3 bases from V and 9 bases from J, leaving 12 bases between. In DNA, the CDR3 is TGTGCCAGCAGTGAGGTCCCTCGGGGGCCCCAGCATTTT. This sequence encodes CASSEVPRGPQHF.

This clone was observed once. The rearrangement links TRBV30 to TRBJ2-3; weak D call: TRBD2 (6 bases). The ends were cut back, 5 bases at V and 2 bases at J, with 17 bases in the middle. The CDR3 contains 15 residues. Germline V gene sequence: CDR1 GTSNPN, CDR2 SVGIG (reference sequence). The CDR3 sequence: CAWGNLGTYTDTQYF. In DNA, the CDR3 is TGTGCCTGGGGGAACCTCGGGACTTACACAGATACGCAGTATTTT.

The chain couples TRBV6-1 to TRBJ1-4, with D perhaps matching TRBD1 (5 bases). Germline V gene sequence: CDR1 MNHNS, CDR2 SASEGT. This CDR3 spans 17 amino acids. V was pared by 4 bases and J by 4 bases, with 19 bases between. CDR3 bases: TGTGCCAGCAGTGGCGAAAGTGTTGGGGCCTATAATGAAAAACTGTTTTTT. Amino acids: CASSGESVGAYNEKLFF.

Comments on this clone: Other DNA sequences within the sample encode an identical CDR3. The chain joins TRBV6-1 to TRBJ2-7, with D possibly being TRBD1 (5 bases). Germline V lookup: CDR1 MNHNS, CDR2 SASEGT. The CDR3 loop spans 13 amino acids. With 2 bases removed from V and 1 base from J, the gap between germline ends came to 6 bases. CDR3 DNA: TGTGCCAGCAGTGAACAGGGTTCCTACGAGCAGTACTTC. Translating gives CASSEQGSYEQYF.